These T cell receptor beta chains were read from a single sample in a study of blood T cell repertoires in COVID-19. Only in-frame clones appear in the TCRdb table, and some are missing; sequencing was by immunoSEQ multiplex PCR. The data contain 200,000 to 250,000 clones, around nine tenths of them singletons. The sample taken for sequencing was peripheral blood. The receptors come from a woman aged 55-75 years with acute or convalescent COVID-19. Each CDR3 is given with its conserved first and last residue. The D gene is left open where the match is weak. The size field is filled for only some rows; it gives once, few, many or a size class.

>TRBV9|NA|TRBJ1-2|TRBD1
CASSFSGGGSYGYTF
TGTGCCAGCAGCTTCTCAGGGGGCGGGAGCTATGGCTACACCTTC
>TRBV4-3|NA|TRBJ2-1|NA
CASSQEVALEQFF
TGCGCCAGCAGCCAAGAGGTGGCTTTGGAGCAGTTCTTC
>TRBV6-5|NA|TRBJ1-5|NA
CASRAGDQPQHF
TGTGCCAGCAGGGCAGGGGATCAGCCCCAGCATTTT
>TRBV11-2|few|TRBJ1-2|NA
CASSITPARLGGYGYTF
TGTGCCAGCAGCATCACCCCCGCGAGGCTGGGTGGTTATGGCTACACCTTC
>TRBV28|few|TRBJ1-2|TRBD1
CASSSSIQGRLGGYTF
TGTGCCAGCAGTTCCTCGATACAGGGGAGGTTAGGTGGCTACACCTTC
>TRBV30|NA|TRBJ2-7|NA
CAWSTDKAYEQYF
TGTGCCTGGAGCACGGACAAGGCCTACGAGCAGTACTTC
>TRBV6-1|NA|TRBJ1-5|NA
CASSEAGGDLNQPQHF
TGTGCCAGCAGTGAAGCGGGAGGGGATTTGAATCAGCCCCAGCATTTT
>TRBV5-4|few|TRBJ1-1|NA
CASSPGEARVRTEAFF
TGTGCCAGCAGCCCGGGGGAGGCCAGGGTTCGGACTGAAGCTTTCTTT
>TRBV19|NA|TRBJ1-1|TRBD1
CASSRPTGVGTEAFF
TGTGCCAGTAGTAGACCGACAGGGGTCGGGACTGAAGCTTTCTTT
>TRBV30|NA|TRBJ1-6|NA
CAWSDEPLVSPLHF
TGTGCCTGGAGTGATGAGCCCCTCGTTTCACCCCTCCACTTT
>TRBV3-1/TRBV3-2|NA|TRBJ1-1|TRBD1
CASSRHLDRGNTEAFF
TGTGCCAGCAGCCGCCATCTCGACAGGGGGAACACTGAAGCTTTCTTT
>TRBV6-5|NA|TRBJ2-3|TRBD1
CASRPGQGRADTQYF
TGTGCCAGCAGACCCGGACAGGGGAGGGCGGATACGCAGTATTTT